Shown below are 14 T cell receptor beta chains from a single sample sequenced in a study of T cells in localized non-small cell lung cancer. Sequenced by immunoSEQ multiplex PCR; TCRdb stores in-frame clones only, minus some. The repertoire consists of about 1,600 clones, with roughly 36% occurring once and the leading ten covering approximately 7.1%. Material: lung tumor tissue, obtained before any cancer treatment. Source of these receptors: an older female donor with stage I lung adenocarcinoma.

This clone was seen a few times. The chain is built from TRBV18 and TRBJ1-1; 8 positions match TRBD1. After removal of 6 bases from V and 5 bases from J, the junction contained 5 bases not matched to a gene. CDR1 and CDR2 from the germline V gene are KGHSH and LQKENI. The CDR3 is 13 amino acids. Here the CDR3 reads CASSPGQGTEAFF. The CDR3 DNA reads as TGTGCCAGCTCCCCCGGACAGGGAACTGAAGCTTTCTTT.

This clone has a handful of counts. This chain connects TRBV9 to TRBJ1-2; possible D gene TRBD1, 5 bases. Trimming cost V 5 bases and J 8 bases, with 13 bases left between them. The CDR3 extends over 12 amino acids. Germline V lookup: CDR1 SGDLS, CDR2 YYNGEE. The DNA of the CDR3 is TGTGCCAGCAGGGGGGTAACAGTAGGCTACACCTTC. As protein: CASRGVTVGYTF.

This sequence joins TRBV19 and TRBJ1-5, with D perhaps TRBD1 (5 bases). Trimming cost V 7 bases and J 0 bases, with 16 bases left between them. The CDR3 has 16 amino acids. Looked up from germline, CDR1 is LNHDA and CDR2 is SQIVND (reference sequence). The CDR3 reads CASNPVRDRSNQPQHF. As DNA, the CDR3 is TGTGCCAGTAACCCTGTCCGGGACCGTAGCAATCAGCCCCAGCATTTT.

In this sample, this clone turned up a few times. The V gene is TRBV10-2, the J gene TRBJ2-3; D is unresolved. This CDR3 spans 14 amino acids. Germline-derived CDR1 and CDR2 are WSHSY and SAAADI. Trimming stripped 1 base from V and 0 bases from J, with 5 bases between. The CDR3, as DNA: TGCGCCAGCAGTGAGTGGGGAAGCACAGATACGCAGTATTTT. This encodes CASSEWGSTDTQYF.

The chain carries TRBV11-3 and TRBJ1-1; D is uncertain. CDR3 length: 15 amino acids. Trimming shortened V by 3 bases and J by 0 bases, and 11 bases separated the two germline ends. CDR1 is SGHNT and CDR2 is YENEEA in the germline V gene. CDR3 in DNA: TGTGCCAGCAGCTTGGAGGTACGGCTGAACACTGAAGCTTTCTTT. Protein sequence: CASSLEVRLNTEAFF.

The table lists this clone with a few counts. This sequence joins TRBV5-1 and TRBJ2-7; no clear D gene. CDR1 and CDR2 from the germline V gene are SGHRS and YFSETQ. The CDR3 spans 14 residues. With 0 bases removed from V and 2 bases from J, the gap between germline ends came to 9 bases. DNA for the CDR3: TGCGCCAGCAGCTTGGCCGGCCAAACCTACGAGCAGTACTTC. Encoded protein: CASSLAGQTYEQYF.

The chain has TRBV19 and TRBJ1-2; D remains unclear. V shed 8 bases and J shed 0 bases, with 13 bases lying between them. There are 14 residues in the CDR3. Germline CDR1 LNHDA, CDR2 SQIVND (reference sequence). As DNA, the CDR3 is TGTGCCAGTGCCACCTTGGCCACTAACTATGGCTACACCTTC. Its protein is CASATLATNYGYTF.

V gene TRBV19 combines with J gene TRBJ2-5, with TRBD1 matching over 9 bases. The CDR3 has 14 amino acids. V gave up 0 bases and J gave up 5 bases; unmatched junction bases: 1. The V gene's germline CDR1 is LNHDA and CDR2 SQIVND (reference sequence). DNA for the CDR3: TGTGCCAGTAGTATAGAGGGGACAGGGGAGACCCAGTACTTC. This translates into CASSIEGTGETQYF.

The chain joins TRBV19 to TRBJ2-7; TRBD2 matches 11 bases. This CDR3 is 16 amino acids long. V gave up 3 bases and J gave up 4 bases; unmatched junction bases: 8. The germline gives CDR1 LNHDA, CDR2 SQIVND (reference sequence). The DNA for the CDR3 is TGTGCCAGTAGTATTGAACTAGCGGGAGTAGGATACGAGCAGTACTTC. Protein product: CASSIELAGVGYEQYF. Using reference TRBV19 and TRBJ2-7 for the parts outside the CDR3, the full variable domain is DGGITQSPKYLFRKEGQNVTLSCEQNLNHDAMYWYRQDPGQGLRLIYYSQIVNDFQKGDIAEGYSVSREKKESFPLTVTSAQKNPTAFYLCASSIELAGVGYEQYFGPGTRLTVT.

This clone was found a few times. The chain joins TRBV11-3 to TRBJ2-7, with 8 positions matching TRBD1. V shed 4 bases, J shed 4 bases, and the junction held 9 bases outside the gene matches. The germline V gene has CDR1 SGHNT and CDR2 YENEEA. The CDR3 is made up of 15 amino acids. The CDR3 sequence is CASSSAGTGLYEQYF. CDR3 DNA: TGTGCCAGCAGCTCCGCCGGGACAGGACTTTACGAGCAGTACTTC. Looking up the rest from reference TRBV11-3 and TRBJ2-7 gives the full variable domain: EAGVVQSPRYKIIEKKQPVAFWCNPISGHNTLYWYLQNLGQGPELLIRYENEEAVDDSQLPKDRFSAERLKGVDSTLKIQPAELGDSAVYLCASSSAGTGLYEQYFGPGTRLTVT.

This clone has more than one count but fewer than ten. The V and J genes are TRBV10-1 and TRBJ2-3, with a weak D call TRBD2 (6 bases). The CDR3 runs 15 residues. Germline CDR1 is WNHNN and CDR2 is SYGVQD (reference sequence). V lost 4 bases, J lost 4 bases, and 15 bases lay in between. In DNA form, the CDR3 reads TGCGCCAGCAGTGTGGCTAGCGTTGGGGCAGATACGCAGTATTTT. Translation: CASSVASVGADTQYF.

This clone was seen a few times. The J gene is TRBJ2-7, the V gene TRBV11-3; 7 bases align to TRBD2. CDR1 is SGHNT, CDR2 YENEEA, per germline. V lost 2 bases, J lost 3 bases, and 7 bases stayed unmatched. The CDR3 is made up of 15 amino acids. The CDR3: CASSLSGGPLYEQYF. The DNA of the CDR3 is TGTGCCAGCAGCTTATCGGGGGGACCACTCTACGAGCAGTACTTC.

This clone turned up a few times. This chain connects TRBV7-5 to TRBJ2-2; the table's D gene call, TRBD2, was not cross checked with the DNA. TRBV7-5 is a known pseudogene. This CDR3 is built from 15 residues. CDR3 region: CASSQVEKNTGELFF. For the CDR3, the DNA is TGTGCCAGCAGCCAAGTGGAGAAGAACACCGGGGAGCTGTTTTTT.

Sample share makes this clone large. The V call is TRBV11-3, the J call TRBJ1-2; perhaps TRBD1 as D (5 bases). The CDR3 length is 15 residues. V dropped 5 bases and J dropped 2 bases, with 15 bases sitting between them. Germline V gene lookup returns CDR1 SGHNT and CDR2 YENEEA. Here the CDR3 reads CASSKRTGPNYGYTF. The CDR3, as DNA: TGTGCCAGCAGCAAGCGAACAGGACCAAACTATGGCTACACCTTC.